The clone carrying this T cell receptor beta chain was counted at least ten times. This sample was taken from a study of CD8+CD57+ T cells in acquired aplastic anemia. The overall study: Mean DNA quantity obtained from sorted CD4+ and CD8+ cells was 2.5 to 4 ug.

Germline V gives CDR1 LNHDA, CDR2 SQIVND (reference sequence). The V gene end was trimmed by 6 bases and the J gene end by 0 bases; junction bases not matched to a gene: 4. CDR3 length: 15 residues. TCR beta VDJ and CDR3 were profiled, and genomic DNA was the template. TCRdb ran MiXCR on the reads and lists one entry per CDR3 protein. The data contain some 220,000 distinct CDR3 sequences, 34% of them singletons. The sample consisted of sorted CD4+, CD8+, or CD8+CD57+ T cells (not recorded which) from PBMCs. The chain employs TRBV19 and TRBJ2-1, with 8 bases that match TRBD1. The clonotype originates from a human donor in good health, serving as a control. The CDR3 protein is CASRWDRSSYNEQFF. CDR3 nucleotides: TGTGCCAGTAGATGGGACAGGAGCTCCTACAATGAGCAGTTCTTC.